These T cell receptor beta chains were read from a single sample in a study of PD-1 blockade in classical Hodgkin lymphoma. The repertoire was sequenced with immunoSEQ multiplex PCR; TCRdb's copy has only in-frame clones and lacks some. The sample lists tens of thousands of clones; just under 80% were seen once. The sample was peripheral blood mononuclear cells (PBMCs), taken before the fourth cycle of nivolumab. These receptors were collected from a human donor with classical Hodgkin lymphoma. CDR3s include the opening cysteine and the closing phenylalanine or tryptophan. D genes are given only for firm matches. Clone size is shown for a subset of rows, as once, few, many or a class of expanded clone.

j_gene	abundance	v_gene	d_gene	CDR3aa	CDR3nt
TRBJ2-1	-	TRBV28	-	CASSLNWYNEQFF	TGTGCCAGCAGTTTGAACTGGTACAATGAGCAGTTCTTC
TRBJ2-7	-	TRBV9	TRBD2	CASSVGTSGDYEQYF	TGTGCCAGCAGCGTCGGGACTAGCGGGGACTACGAGCAGTACTTC
TRBJ2-3	once	TRBV19	TRBD2	CASSNGGGTDTQYF	TGTGCCAGTAGTAACGGGGGGGGCACAGATACGCAGTATTTT
TRBJ1-1	few	TRBV19	-	CATVDQSVGTTEAFF	TGTGCCACGGTAGACCAGAGCGTAGGGACCACTGAAGCTTTCTTT
TRBJ1-4	-	TRBV28	-	CASSLIPDPLPATNEKLFF	TGTGCCAGCAGTTTAATTCCAGACCCCCTCCCTGCAACTAATGAAAAACTGTTTTTT
TRBJ2-3	once	TRBV6-5	TRBD2	CASSMLAGGPDTQYF	TGTGCCAGCAGCATGCTAGCGGGGGGACCAGATACGCAGTATTTT
TRBJ1-2	-	TRBV11-1	-	CASSLGDTGLGYTF	TGTGCCAGCAGCTTGGGAGACACGGGACTTGGCTACACCTTC
TRBJ1-2	-	TRBV28	-	CASSFGTYVGYTF	TGTGCCAGCAGTTTTGGGACCTACGTGGGCTACACCTTC
TRBJ1-2	-	TRBV10-3	-	CAIYNQGDGYTF	TGTGCCATCTATAATCAGGGAGACGGCTACACCTTC
TRBJ1-3	-	TRBV5-1	-	CASSLGEGGSGNTIYF	TGCGCCAGCAGCTTGGGAGAGGGAGGCTCTGGAAACACCATATATTTT
TRBJ2-1	-	TRBV19	TRBD2	CASSLSGGYNEQFF	TGTGCCAGTAGTCTTAGCGGGGGGTACAATGAGCAGTTCTTC
TRBJ2-5	-	TRBV18	-	CASSDLAGETQYF	TGTGCCAGCTCGGATCTGGCCGGAGAGACCCAGTACTTC
TRBJ2-1	-	TRBV9	-	CASSVALSEQFF	TGTGCCAGCAGCGTAGCTTTGAGTGAGCAGTTCTTC
TRBJ1-1	-	TRBV5-1	-	CASSLDGLNTEAFF	TGCGCCAGCAGCTTGGACGGCTTGAACACTGAAGCTTTCTTT
TRBJ1-2	-	TRBV19	TRBD1	CASSTPGQGYYYTF	TGTGCCAGTAGTACACCGGGACAGGGATATTACTACACCTTC
TRBJ1-1	once	TRBV7-9	-	CASSRAGGRRGTEAFF	TGTGCCAGCAGCCGAGCAGGAGGGCGCCGGGGCACTGAAGCTTTCTTT
TRBJ1-6	few	TRBV19	-	CASGDQGSGSPLHF	TGTGCCAGTGGAGACCAGGGGTCGGGTTCACCCCTCCACTTT
TRBJ2-2	-	TRBV2	-	CASSVYVGFVTGELFF	TGTGCCAGCAGTGTTTATGTGGGGTTTGTCACCGGGGAGCTGTTTTTT
TRBJ2-1	-	TRBV9	-	CASSSTTGYNEQFF	TGTGCCAGCAGCTCTACCACAGGGTACAATGAGCAGTTCTTC
TRBJ1-1	few	TRBV28	TRBD1	CASRGTGNTEAFF	TGTGCCAGCAGGGGGACAGGGAACACTGAAGCTTTCTTT
TRBJ1-2	-	TRBV27	-	CASSRGDSYGYTF	TGTGCCAGCAGTCGCGGGGATTCCTATGGCTACACCTTC
TRBJ2-7	-	TRBV28	TRBD1	CASSSPGTGVYEQYF	TGTGCCAGCAGTTCCCCCGGGACAGGGGTATACGAGCAGTACTTC
TRBJ1-3	-	TRBV5-1	-	CASSFDNSGNTIYF	TGCGCCAGCAGCTTCGACAACTCTGGAAACACCATATATTTT
TRBJ1-3	-	TRBV5-1	-	CASSFGQASGNTIYF	TGCGCCAGCAGCTTTGGGCAGGCCTCTGGAAACACCATATATTTT
TRBJ1-2	medium-sized	TRBV5-6	-	CASRTSYYGYTF	TGTGCCAGCAGGACGAGTTACTATGGCTACACCTTC
TRBJ2-3	-	TRBV29-1	TRBD1	CSVGDRVDTQYF	TGCAGCGTTGGGGACAGGGTAGATACGCAGTATTTT
TRBJ2-1	-	TRBV11-3	TRBD2	CASGGENSNEQFF	TGTGCCAGCGGGGGGGAGAACAGCAATGAGCAGTTCTTC
TRBJ2-1	-	TRBV5-6	-	CASTLRENEQFF	TGTGCCAGCACCTTGAGAGAGAATGAGCAGTTCTTC
TRBJ1-2	-	TRBV4-3	TRBD1	CASSQGQGSNYGYTF	TGCGCCAGCAGCCAAGGACAGGGGTCGAACTATGGCTACACCTTC
TRBJ2-1	-	TRBV9	-	CASSPWSSSAEQFF	TGTGCCAGCAGCCCCTGGTCGTCTTCAGCCGAGCAGTTCTTC
TRBJ2-1	once	TRBV10-1	-	CASIPLEGRGNEQFF	TGCGCCAGCATTCCCCTCGAGGGCCGCGGCAATGAGCAGTTCTTC
TRBJ2-1	few	TRBV9	-	CASSVGGGTYNEQFF	TGTGCCAGCAGCGTAGGAGGGGGAACGTACAATGAGCAGTTCTTC
TRBJ1-6	-	TRBV4-3	-	CASSQGTGRPNSPLHF	TGCGCCAGCAGCCAAGGAACAGGACGTCCTAATTCACCCCTCCACTTT
TRBJ1-5	-	TRBV6-5	-	CASTQGVGQPQHF	TGTGCCAGCACCCAAGGGGTAGGTCAGCCCCAGCATTTT
TRBJ2-7	-	TRBV7-2	-	CASSFLQSSYEQYF	TGTGCCAGCAGCTTCCTACAGAGCTCCTACGAGCAGTACTTC
TRBJ2-2	-	TRBV29-1	-	CSAKDREANTGELFF	TGCAGCGCCAAAGACAGGGAGGCGAACACCGGGGAGCTGTTTTTT
TRBJ2-5	-	TRBV21-1	-	CASSKAYRGVETQYF	TGTGCCAGCAGCAAGGCTTACAGGGGGGTCGAGACCCAGTACTTC
TRBJ1-4	-	TRBV21-1	-	CASNGSNLQGADGEKLFF	TGTGCCAGCAACGGAAGCAATTTACAGGGGGCCGATGGTGAAAAACTGTTTTTT
TRBJ1-3	-	TRBV4-3	-	CAGTSIRLKNTIYF	TGCGCCGGCACGAGTATCAGGCTGAAAAACACCATATATTTT
TRBJ2-3	-	TRBV14	TRBD2	CASSLHSGGNTDTQYF	TGTGCCAGCAGCCTTCATAGCGGGGGAAACACCGATACGCAGTATTTT
TRBJ1-2	-	TRBV6-5	-	CASSNGAASNYGYTF	TGTGCCAGCAGCAACGGGGCAGCTTCTAACTATGGCTACACCTTC
TRBJ1-1	-	TRBV6-5	-	CASSYGRNTEAFF	TGTGCCAGCAGTTACGGAAGGAACACTGAAGCTTTCTTT
TRBJ2-1	-	TRBV19	TRBD2	CASSPRLAGSYNEQFF	TGTGCCAGTAGTCCCCGACTAGCGGGGTCCTACAATGAGCAGTTCTTC
TRBJ2-3	-	TRBV5-6	TRBD2	CASSWAGTRASTDTQYF	TGTGCCAGCAGCTGGGCCGGGACTAGGGCTAGCACAGATACGCAGTATTTT
TRBJ2-3	-	TRBV30	TRBD2	CAWSVAGGWTDTQYF	TGTGCCTGGAGTGTAGCGGGGGGGTGGACAGATACGCAGTATTTT
TRBJ1-2	-	TRBV18	TRBD1	CASSPTGGLRGYTF	TGTGCCAGCTCACCGACAGGGGGCTTGAGAGGCTACACCTTC
TRBJ1-5	few	TRBV10-3	-	CAISDRDGQPQHF	TGTGCCATCAGTGATAGGGACGGTCAGCCCCAGCATTTT
TRBJ1-1	-	TRBV6-5	-	CATTGHMNTEAFF	TGTGCCACCACGGGACACATGAACACTGAAGCTTTCTTT
TRBJ2-1	-	TRBV7-3	-	CASSPRGTEEQFF	TGTGCCAGCAGCCCACGCGGGACGGAAGAGCAGTTCTTC